The 20 T cell receptor beta chains presented below share a single source sample, sequenced in a study of shared clonotypes between healthy human individuals (dated by TCRdb to about 2020). The protocol used for the library was the immunoSEQ multiplex PCR assay. Imported from immuneACCESS, the table was reduced by TCRdb to in-frame sequences with V and J called. These copies leave out some clones; in studies compared against another copy, an unresolved V gene accounts for under half, and the cause of the remainder is not known. Recorded for this sample are fewer than 1.4 million clones; roughly 74% of them occurred a single time. Around 0.61% of the sample belongs to the ten largest clones. Sequencing was done on a sample of memory CD4+ T cells from PBMCs. The cell subset or site label corresponds to: CD45RA-negative fraction. The receptors shown here come from a man younger than 30 in good health. Some clones in this sample may be carry-over from other donors' samples.

The V and J genes are TRBV27 and TRBJ2-7; 11 nucleotides align to TRBD2. V was clipped by 2 bases and J by 4 bases; unmatched bases: 16. The CDR3 is made up of 19 amino acids. Germline V gene sequence: CDR1 MNHEY, CDR2 SMNVEV (reference sequence). The CDR3, as DNA: TGTGCCAGCAGTTTAGGTATAAGGGCCGGACTAGCGGGTATTTACGAGCAGTACTTC. The encoded protein is CASSLGIRAGLAGIYEQYF.

V is TRBV10-2 and J is TRBJ1-2, with 10 nucleotides matching TRBD1. V was clipped by 5 bases and J by 9 bases; unmatched bases: 3. The CDR3 totals 12 residues. CDR1 and CDR2 from the germline V gene are WSHSY and SAAADI. The CDR3 DNA reads as TGCGCCAGCAGTCAGGGACAGGGGAGCTACACCTTC. Residues: CASSQGQGSYTF.

This clone was picked up one time. This chain connects TRBV28 to TRBJ2-7; a possible D gene is TRBD1 (6 bases). The CDR3 runs to 16 residues. Per germline, CDR1 MDHEN and CDR2 SYDVKM. V was shortened by 2 bases and J by 0 bases, with 14 bases between the two germline ends. Here the CDR3 reads CASSLGGRTLSYEQYF. The DNA of the CDR3 is TGTGCCAGCAGTTTAGGGGGCAGGACACTCTCCTACGAGCAGTACTTC.

This rearrangement joins TRBV5-1 to TRBJ2-5; the D call may be TRBD1 or TRBD2 (6 bases each). Germline V gene sequence: CDR1 SGHRS, CDR2 YFSETQ. V was shortened by 7 bases and J by 3 bases, with 19 bases between the two germline ends. This CDR3 region has 15 residues. The CDR3 region is CASARWGASEETQYF. In DNA form, the CDR3 reads TGCGCCAGCGCTCGCTGGGGGGCGTCCGAAGAGACCCAGTACTTC.

This clone was detected once. This chain uses TRBV19 with TRBJ1-1; D is unresolved. The length of the CDR3 is 15 residues. The germline V gene has CDR1 LNHDA and CDR2 SQIVND (reference sequence). V lost 10 bases and J 1 base, leaving 19 bases between the germline ends. The CDR3 region has the DNA TGTGCCACCTCCCCCGGCATAACCAGGAACACTGAAGCTTTCTTT. This codes for CATSPGITRNTEAFF.

The V call is TRBV28, the J call TRBJ2-5; no definite D call. Trimming cost V 6 bases and J 4 bases, with 15 bases left between them. The germline V gene encodes CDR1 MDHEN and CDR2 SYDVKM. The CDR3 covers 14 residues. The CDR3 DNA reads as TGTGCCAGCAGGCACGAGTCTCTTTCAGAGACCCAGTACTTC. As protein: CASRHESLSETQYF.

The chain combines TRBV4-2 with TRBJ2-1, with 10 bases that match TRBD2. Germline CDR1 reads LGHNA; CDR2 reads YNFKEQ. The CDR3 length is 16 residues. Trimming at V came to 3 bases and at J to 5 bases, leaving 7 bases not matched to a gene. The CDR3 DNA is TGTGCCAGCAGCCATGAGCTAGCGGGAGTAAACAATGAGCAGTTCTTC. Its translation: CASSHELAGVNNEQFF.

V is TRBV12-5 and J is TRBJ2-2; D is unclear. The CDR3 sequence is 13 residues long. Germline V gene data show CDR1 as LGHNT and CDR2 as FRNRAP. Trimming stripped 2 bases from V and 8 bases from J, with 9 bases between. CDR3 in amino acids: CASGLSGFGELFF. CDR3 coding DNA: TGTGCTAGTGGTTTGTCAGGTTTTGGGGAGCTGTTTTTT.

This chain uses TRBV7-2 with TRBJ2-3, with 11 bases identical to TRBD2. Germline-derived CDR1 and CDR2 are SGHTA and FQGNSA. The CDR3 totals 16 residues. With V trimmed by 7 bases and J by 0 bases, 6 bases remained unmatched. The CDR3 nucleotides read TGTGCCAGCAAAGAGGGACTAGCGGCTAGCACAGATACGCAGTATTTT. Translation gives CASKEGLAASTDTQYF.

The chain couples TRBV10-3 to TRBJ1-1; TRBD1 matches at 8 bases. J lost 5 bases, V lost 3 bases, and 8 bases had no gene match. The CDR3 totals 15 residues. From germline, CDR1 is ENHRY and CDR2 SYGVKD. The CDR3 DNA reads TGTGCCATCAGTGATGGCAGGGGGCTGGGGACTGAAGCTTTCTTT. This translates into CAISDGRGLGTEAFF.

Comment on this clone: At one end the junction does not follow the germline gene, possibly because of a read error. The V call is TRBV18, the J call TRBJ2-1; D could derive from TRBD1 or TRBD2 (5 bases each). Germline values: CDR1 KGHSH, CDR2 LQKENI. This CDR3 comprises 15 residues. Here the CDR3 DNA reads TGTGCCAGCTCCCCTGGGACGGTCCCCTTCAATGGGCAGTTCTTC. Translating gives CASSPGTVPFNGQFF.

This chain joins TRBV28 and TRBJ2-7, with a weak D call TRBD2 (5 bases). Trimming took off 6 bases at V and 2 bases at J, with 17 bases between the two ends. CDR1 MDHEN and CDR2 SYDVKM come from the germline V gene. CDR3 size: 15 residues. CDR3 sequence (DNA): TGTGCCAGCAGCCTTGAGGGCAATAGGGCCTACGAGCAGTACTTC. Translating gives CASSLEGNRAYEQYF. Looking up the rest from reference TRBV28 and TRBJ2-7 gives the full variable domain: DVKVTQSSRYLVKRTGEKVFLECVQDMDHENMFWYRQDPGLGLRLIYFSYDVKMKEKGDIPEGYSVSREKKERFSLILESASTNQTSMYLCASSLEGNRAYEQYFGPGTRLTVT.

The chain uses TRBV18 and TRBJ1-1; D is unclear. This CDR3 spans 13 amino acids. V gave up 5 bases and J gave up 5 bases, with 12 bases separating them. Germline V lookup: CDR1 KGHSH, CDR2 LQKENI. CDR3 loop: CASSGSSRTEAFF. The CDR3 nucleotides read TGTGCCAGCTCAGGATCTAGCAGGACTGAAGCTTTCTTT. The complete variable domain, with remaining parts taken from reference TRBV18 and TRBJ1-1, reads NAGVMQNPRHLVRRRGQEARLRCSPMKGHSHVYWYRQLPEEGLKFMVYLQKENIIDESGMPKERFSAEFPKEGPSILRIQQVVRGDSAAYFCASSGSSRTEAFFGQGTRLTVV.

In its sample, this clone was seen a few times. The V gene is TRBV7-9, the J gene TRBJ2-7; 10 bases agree with TRBD1. Germline V gene lookup returns CDR1 SEHNR and CDR2 FQNEAQ (reference sequence). Trimming at V came to 5 bases and at J to 4 bases, leaving 11 bases not matched to a gene. The CDR3 spans 16 residues. CDR3 DNA: TGTGCCAGCAGCGGGGGACAGGGGACAGATGGTTACGAGCAGTACTTC. This codes for CASSGGQGTDGYEQYF. Drawing the rest from reference TRBV7-9 and TRBJ2-7, the complete variable domain is DTGVSQNPRHKITKRGQNVTFRCDPISEHNRLYWYRQTLGQGPEFLTYFQNEAQLEKSRLLSDRFSAERPKGSFSTLEIQRTEQGDSAMYLCASSGGQGTDGYEQYFGPGTRLTVT.

The table lists this clone with a count of one. The chain uses TRBV18 and TRBJ1-1; D unclear. CDR3 size: 15 residues. The V gene lost 2 bases and the J gene lost 0 bases, with 10 bases spanning the gap. Germline CDR1 KGHSH, CDR2 LQKENI. CDR3 loop: CASSPLEKMNTEAFF. The CDR3 DNA sequence: TGTGCCAGCTCACCATTGGAGAAAATGAACACTGAAGCTTTCTTT.

This chain connects TRBV7-6 to TRBJ1-5; D unclear. The CDR3 loop spans 15 amino acids. The germline gives CDR1 SGHVS, CDR2 FNYEAQ. Trimming pared 1 base from V and 1 base from J, leaving 8 bases between. CDR3 DNA sequence: TGTGCCAGCAGCTTAGGGGGAGGAAGCAATCAGCCCCAGCATTTT. This codes for CASSLGGGSNQPQHF.

This chain uses TRBV25-1 with TRBJ2-7; D is possibly TRBD1 or TRBD2 (5 bases each). The CDR3 extends over 16 amino acids. Germline V CDR1 and CDR2: MGHDK, SYGVNS. Trimming took off 3 bases at V and 1 base at J, with 16 bases between the two ends. The chain's CDR3 is CASSDPTGRPSYEQYF. CDR3 nucleotide sequence: TGTGCCAGCAGTGACCCCACGGGACGGCCTTCCTACGAGCAGTACTTC.

The chain links TRBV12-5 to TRBJ2-1; 8 bases line up with TRBD2. CDR3 length: 14 residues. Per the germline V gene, CDR1 is LGHNT and CDR2 is FRNRAP. V was clipped by 8 bases and J by 8 bases; unmatched bases: 11. The CDR3 is CASSAGLGVDEQFF. The DNA of the CDR3 is TGTGCTAGTTCAGCGGGACTAGGGGTGGATGAGCAGTTCTTC.

This rearrangement joins TRBV29-1 to TRBJ2-3, with unresolved D. This CDR3 comprises 12 residues. CDR1 is SQVTM and CDR2 is ANQGSEA in the germline V gene. V lost 5 bases, J lost 2 bases, and 8 bases lay in between. The CDR3 spells CSVIVNTDTQYF. The DNA for the CDR3 is TGCAGCGTTATCGTTAACACAGATACGCAGTATTTT.

The J gene is TRBJ2-7, the V gene TRBV6-1, with D possibly TRBD1 on 6 matching bases. The germline V and J ends were trimmed by 7 bases and 3 bases, with 16 bases remaining between them. This CDR3 comprises 14 residues. Germline V gives CDR1 MNHNS, CDR2 SASEGT. For the CDR3, the DNA is TGTGCCAGCACGTTGGCAGGGGTGGTCTACGAGCAGTACTTC. Protein product: CASTLAGVVYEQYF.